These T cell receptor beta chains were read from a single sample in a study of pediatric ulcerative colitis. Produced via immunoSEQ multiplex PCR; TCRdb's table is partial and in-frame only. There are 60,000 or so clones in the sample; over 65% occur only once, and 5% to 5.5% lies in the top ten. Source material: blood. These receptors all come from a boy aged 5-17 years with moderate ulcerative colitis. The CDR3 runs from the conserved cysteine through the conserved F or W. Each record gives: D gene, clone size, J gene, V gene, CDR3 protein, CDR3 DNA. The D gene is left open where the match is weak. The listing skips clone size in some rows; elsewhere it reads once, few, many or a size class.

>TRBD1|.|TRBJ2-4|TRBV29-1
CSVEELTGAKNIQYF
TGCAGCGTTGAAGAGCTAACAGGGGCAAAAAACATTCAGTACTTC
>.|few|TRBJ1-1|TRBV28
CASSLFAGNTEAFF
TGTGCCAGCAGTTTATTCGCAGGGAACACTGAAGCTTTCTTT
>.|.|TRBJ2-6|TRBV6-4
CASSADSGANVLTF
TGTGCCAGCAGCGCAGACTCTGGGGCCAACGTCCTGACTTTC
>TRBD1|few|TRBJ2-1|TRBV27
CASQRNRGHHNEQFF
TGTGCCAGCCAGCGGAACAGGGGGCACCACAATGAGCAGTTCTTC
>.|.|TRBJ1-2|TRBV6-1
CASSPEGLGGYTF
TGTGCCAGCAGTCCAGAGGGTTTAGGGGGCTACACCTTC
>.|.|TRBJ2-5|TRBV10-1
CASSESIRDGNQETQYF
TGCGCCAGCAGTGAGTCTATTAGGGACGGGAACCAAGAGACCCAGTACTTC
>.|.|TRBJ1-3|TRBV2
CASKGQNSGNTIYF
TGTGCCAGCAAAGGACAGAACTCTGGAAACACCATATATTTT
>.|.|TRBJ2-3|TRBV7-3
CASSLTGRTITGTDTQYF
TGTGCCAGCAGCTTAACAGGGAGAACTATAACTGGCACAGATACGCAGTATTTT
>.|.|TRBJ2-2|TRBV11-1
CASSLWQNTGELFF
TGTGCCAGCAGCTTATGGCAGAACACCGGGGAGCTGTTTTTT
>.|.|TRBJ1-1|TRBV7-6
CASSLVNIGVNTEAFF
TGTGCCAGCAGCTTAGTTAACATAGGGGTGAACACTGAAGCTTTCTTT
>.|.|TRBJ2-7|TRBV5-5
CASSLSWEQYF
TGTGCCAGCAGCTTGTCGTGGGAGCAGTACTTC
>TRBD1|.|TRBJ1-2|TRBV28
CASSFTDRVGGYTF
TGTGCCAGCAGTTTCACGGACAGGGTGGGTGGCTACACCTTC
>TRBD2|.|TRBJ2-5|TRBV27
CASSQGLAGWETQYF
TGTGCCAGCAGTCAAGGACTAGCGGGGTGGGAGACCCAGTACTTC
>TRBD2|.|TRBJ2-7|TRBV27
CASSSPGAGGNEQYF
TGTGCCAGCAGTTCCCCGGGGGCGGGAGGGAACGAGCAGTACTTC
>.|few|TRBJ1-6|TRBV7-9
CASSSSPWGVDSPLHF
TGTGCCAGCAGCTCGTCCCCATGGGGAGTGGATTCACCCCTCCACTTT
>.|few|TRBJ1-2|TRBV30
CAWDFMDYGYTF
TGTGCCTGGGATTTTATGGATTATGGCTACACCTTC
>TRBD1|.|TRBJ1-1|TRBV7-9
CASSLVRTGANTEAFF
TGTGCCAGCAGCTTAGTACGGACAGGAGCGAACACTGAAGCTTTCTTT
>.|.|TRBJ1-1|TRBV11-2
CASSFPRQAVEAFF
TGTGCCAGCAGCTTCCCCCGACAGGCCGTTGAAGCTTTCTTT
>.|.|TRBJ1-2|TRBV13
CASSRQANYGYTF
TGTGCCAGCAGCCGACAGGCTAACTATGGCTACACCTTC
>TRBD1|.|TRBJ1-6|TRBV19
CASSRMGQRFNF
TGTGCCAGTAGTAGAATGGGACAGCGTTTTAACTTT
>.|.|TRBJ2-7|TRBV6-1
CASSSFYEQYF
TGTGCCAGCAGTTCCTTCTACGAGCAGTACTTC
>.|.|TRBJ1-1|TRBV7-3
CASSWTVDTEAFF
TGTGCCAGCAGCTGGACGGTTGACACTGAAGCTTTCTTT
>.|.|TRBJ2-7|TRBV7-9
CASSLGRGAYEQYF
TGTGCCAGCAGCTTAGGGCGAGGTGCCTACGAGCAGTACTTC
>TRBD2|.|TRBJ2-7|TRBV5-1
CASSLPPTSGFSYEQYF
TGCGCCAGCAGCTTACCGCCGACTAGCGGTTTTTCCTACGAGCAGTACTTC
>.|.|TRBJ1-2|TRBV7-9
CASSPGAGEANYGYTF
TGTGCCAGCAGCCCGGGGGCAGGAGAAGCTAACTATGGCTACACCTTC
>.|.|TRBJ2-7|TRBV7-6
CASSLEGTRDHEQYF
TGTGCCAGCAGCTTAGAAGGGACAAGGGACCACGAGCAGTACTTC
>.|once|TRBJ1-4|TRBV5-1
CASSLQGQSNEKLFF
TGCGCCAGCAGCTTGCAAGGACAGAGTAATGAAAAACTGTTTTTT
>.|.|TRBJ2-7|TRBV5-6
CASSLETRSEQYF
TGTGCCAGCAGCCTCGAAACTAGATCCGAGCAGTACTTC
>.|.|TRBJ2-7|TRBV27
CASSPRTAFYEQYF
TGTGCCAGCAGTCCACGGACAGCCTTCTACGAGCAGTACTTC
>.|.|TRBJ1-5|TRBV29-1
CSARIGSGNQPQHF
TGCAGCGCGCGGATAGGGAGCGGCAATCAGCCCCAGCATTTT
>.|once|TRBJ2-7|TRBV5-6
CASSRGIYEQYF
TGTGCCAGCAGCCGGGGGATATACGAGCAGTACTTC
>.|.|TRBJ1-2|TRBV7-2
CASSTQSGGANNYGYTF
TGTGCCAGCAGCACCCAGTCCGGGGGCGCGAATAACTATGGCTACACCTTC
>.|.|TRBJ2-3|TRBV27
CAVTAGTPRLTDTQYF
TGTGCCGTAACAGCCGGGACCCCGCGGTTAACAGATACGCAGTATTTT
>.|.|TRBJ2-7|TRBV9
CASSVGGGVYEQYF
TGTGCCAGCAGCGTAGGTGGAGGGGTCTACGAGCAGTACTTC
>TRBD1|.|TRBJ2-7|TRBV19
CASSRDRPGDEQYF
TGTGCCAGTAGTAGGGACAGGCCCGGGGACGAGCAGTACTTC
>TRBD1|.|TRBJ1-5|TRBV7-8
CASSHSTGGLSTNQPQHF
TGTGCCAGCAGCCACTCCACAGGGGGCCTTTCGACGAATCAGCCCCAGCATTTT
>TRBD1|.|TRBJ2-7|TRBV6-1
CASSDGTGAHEQYF
TGTGCCAGCAGTGATGGGACAGGGGCCCACGAGCAGTACTTC
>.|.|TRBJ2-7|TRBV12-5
CASALVISGLSYEQYF
TGTGCTAGTGCCCTCGTGATTAGCGGCCTCTCCTACGAGCAGTACTTC
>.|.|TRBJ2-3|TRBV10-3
CAISDGLKTDTQYF
TGTGCCATCAGTGACGGACTGAAGACAGATACGCAGTATTTT
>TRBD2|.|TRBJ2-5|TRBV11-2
CASSSLLAGLQETQYF
TGTGCCAGCAGCTCTCTACTAGCGGGCCTGCAAGAGACCCAGTACTTC
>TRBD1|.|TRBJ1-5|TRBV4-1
CASSHHDRENQPQHF
TGCGCCAGCAGCCACCACGACAGGGAGAATCAGCCCCAGCATTTT
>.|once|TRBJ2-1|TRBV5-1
CASSPGASYNEQFF
TGCGCCAGCAGCCCCGGGGCCTCCTACAATGAGCAGTTCTTC
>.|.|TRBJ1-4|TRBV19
CASSVTATNEKLFF
TGTGCCAGTAGTGTCACAGCAACTAATGAAAAACTGTTTTTT
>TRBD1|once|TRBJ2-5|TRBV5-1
CASSFQTGGLETQYF
TGCGCCAGCAGCTTTCAAACAGGGGGCTTGGAGACCCAGTACTTC
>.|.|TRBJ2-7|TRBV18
CASSPRIGQFREQYF
TGTGCCAGCTCACCCAGAATAGGACAGTTTCGTGAGCAGTACTTC
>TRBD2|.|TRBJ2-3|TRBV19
CASSIPAGGTDTQYF
TGTGCCAGTAGTATCCCCGCGGGGGGCACAGATACGCAGTATTTT
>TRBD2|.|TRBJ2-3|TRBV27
CASSLAGGTDTQYF
TGTGCCAGCAGCTTAGCGGGAGGCACAGATACGCAGTATTTT
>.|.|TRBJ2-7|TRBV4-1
CASSLGPSPYEQYF
TGCGCCAGCAGCCTGGGGCCCTCGCCCTACGAGCAGTACTTC
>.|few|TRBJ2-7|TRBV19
CASSPGTVSYEQYF
TGTGCCAGTAGTCCTGGGACTGTTTCCTACGAGCAGTACTTC
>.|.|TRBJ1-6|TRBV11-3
CASSEGSRNSPLHF
TGTGCCAGCAGCGAGGGGTCCCGTAATTCACCCCTCCACTTT
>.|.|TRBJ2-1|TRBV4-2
CASSQEGTVAYNEQFF
TGTGCCAGCAGCCAAGAGGGGACTGTCGCATACAATGAGCAGTTCTTC
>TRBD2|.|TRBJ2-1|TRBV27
CASSTRPLPSGSSYNEQFF
TGTGCCAGCAGTACGAGGCCCCTTCCCAGCGGGAGTTCTTACAATGAGCAGTTCTTC
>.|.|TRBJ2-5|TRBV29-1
CSGGHIEETQYF
TGCAGCGGCGGACACATTGAAGAGACCCAGTACTTC
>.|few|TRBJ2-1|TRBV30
CAWITGGYSYNEQFF
TGTGCCTGGATCACGGGCGGCTATTCCTACAATGAGCAGTTCTTC
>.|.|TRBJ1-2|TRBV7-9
CASSLFTRIYGYTF
TGTGCCAGCAGCTTATTTACTCGAATCTATGGCTACACCTTC